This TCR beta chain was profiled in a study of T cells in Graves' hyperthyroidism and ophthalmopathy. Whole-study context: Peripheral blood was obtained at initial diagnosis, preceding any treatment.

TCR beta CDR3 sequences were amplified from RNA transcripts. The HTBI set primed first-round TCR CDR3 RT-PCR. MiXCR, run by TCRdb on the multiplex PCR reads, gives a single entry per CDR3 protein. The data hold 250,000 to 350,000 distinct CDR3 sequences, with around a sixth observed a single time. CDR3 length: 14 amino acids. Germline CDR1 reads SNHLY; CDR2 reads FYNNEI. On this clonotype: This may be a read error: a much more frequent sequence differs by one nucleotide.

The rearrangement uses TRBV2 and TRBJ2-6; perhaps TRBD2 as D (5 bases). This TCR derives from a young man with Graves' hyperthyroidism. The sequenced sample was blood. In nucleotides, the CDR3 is TGTGTCAGCAGTCGGACTGTTGAGGCCAACGTCCTGACTTTC. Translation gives CVSSRTVEANVLTF.